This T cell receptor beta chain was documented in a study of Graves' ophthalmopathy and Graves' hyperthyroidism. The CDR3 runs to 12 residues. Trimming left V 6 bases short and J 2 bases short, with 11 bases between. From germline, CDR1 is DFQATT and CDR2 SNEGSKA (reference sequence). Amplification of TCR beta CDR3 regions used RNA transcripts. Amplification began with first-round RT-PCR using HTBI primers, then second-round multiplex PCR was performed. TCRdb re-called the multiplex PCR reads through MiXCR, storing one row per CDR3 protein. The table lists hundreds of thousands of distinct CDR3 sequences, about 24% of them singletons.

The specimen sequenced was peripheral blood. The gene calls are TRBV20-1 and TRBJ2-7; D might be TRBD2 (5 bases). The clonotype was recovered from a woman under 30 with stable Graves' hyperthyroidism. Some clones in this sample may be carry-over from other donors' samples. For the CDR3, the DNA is TGCAGTGCCGGGGAGTTCGCCTACGAGCAGTACTTC. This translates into CSAGEFAYEQYF.